Listed below are T cell receptor beta chains from one sample, sequenced in a study of CD8+ T cells in alopecia areata. Using immunoSEQ multiplex PCR, the repertoire was profiled, and TCRdb retains in-frame clones only, with some absent. The sample records about 210,000 clones, over 40% being singletons. The source was CD4+ T cells sorted from blood, collected between weeks 36 and 40, from a patient treated with tofacitinib. The receptors were gathered from a human donor with alopecia areata. Each CDR3 is given with its conserved first and last residue.

V gene,J gene,CDR3 protein
TRBV6-1,TRBJ2-3,CASSFRTGLDTQYF
TRBV5-1,TRBJ2-2,CASSLVRGNTGELFF
TRBV9,TRBJ2-2,CASSVLPLAGGPSNTGELFF
TRBV27,TRBJ2-6,CASSPDYLGGANVLTF
TRBV30,TRBJ2-7,CAWSRGTGVYEQYF
TRBV5-1,TRBJ2-5,CASSPGLAGVETQYF
TRBV5-1,TRBJ2-6,CASSMDRSGSGANVLTF
TRBV28,TRBJ1-4,CASSFTSLREKLFF
TRBV5-4,TRBJ2-5,CASRKKESGTQYF
TRBV11-2,TRBJ2-7,CASSPHNDEQYF
TRBV7-2,TRBJ1-1,CASSLPGALRTEAFF
TRBV25-1,TRBJ2-2,CASSEFKGLTGELFF
TRBV14,TRBJ2-3,CASSPLAGSLTDTQYF
TRBV30,TRBJ2-7,CAWSIDSSYEQYF